A selection of T cell receptor beta chains follows, all from one sample in a study of blood T cell repertoires in COVID-19. Method: immunoSEQ multiplex PCR; TCRdb's copy keeps in-frame clones and lacks some. The data show under 300,000 clones, 65% to 80% seen once. The specimen sequenced was peripheral blood. Receptors were obtained from a woman aged 35 to 49 with active or convalescent COVID-19. Each CDR3 is given without its conserved first and last residue. Each record gives: D gene, J gene, V gene, CDR3 protein. D genes are given only for firm matches.

d_call: NA
j_call: TRBJ1-1
v_call: TRBV21-1
cdr3_aa: ASSKYRDRGNTEAF

d_call: TRBD2
j_call: TRBJ2-2
v_call: TRBV19
cdr3_aa: ASSIDGTSGSNTGELF

d_call: NA
j_call: TRBJ2-5
v_call: TRBV11-2
cdr3_aa: ASSLWQGETQY

d_call: TRBD2
j_call: TRBJ2-1
v_call: TRBV5-6
cdr3_aa: ASSLARAGGPNEQF

d_call: TRBD2
j_call: TRBJ2-5
v_call: TRBV14
cdr3_aa: ASSQETGGPQTQY

d_call: TRBD1
j_call: TRBJ2-2
v_call: TRBV5-1
cdr3_aa: ASSAGTGDTGELF

d_call: TRBD2
j_call: TRBJ2-3
v_call: TRBV5-1
cdr3_aa: ASRLAGEDTDTQY

d_call: TRBD1
j_call: TRBJ2-1
v_call: TRBV10-1
cdr3_aa: ASGRTGDYNEQF

d_call: NA
j_call: TRBJ2-1
v_call: TRBV7-3
cdr3_aa: ASSLTGKGTYNEQF

d_call: NA
j_call: TRBJ2-1
v_call: TRBV12-5
cdr3_aa: ASGLFKGGSSYNEQF

d_call: TRBD2
j_call: TRBJ2-5
v_call: TRBV6-2/TRBV6-3
cdr3_aa: ASSPGLAGEETQY